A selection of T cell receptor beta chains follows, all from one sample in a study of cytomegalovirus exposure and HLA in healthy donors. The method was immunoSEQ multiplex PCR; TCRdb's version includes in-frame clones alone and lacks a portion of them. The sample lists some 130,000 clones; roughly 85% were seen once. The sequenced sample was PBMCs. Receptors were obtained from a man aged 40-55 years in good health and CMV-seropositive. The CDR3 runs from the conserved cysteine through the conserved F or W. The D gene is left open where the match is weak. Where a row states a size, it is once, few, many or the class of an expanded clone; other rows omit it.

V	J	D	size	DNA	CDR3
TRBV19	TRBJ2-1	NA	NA	TGTGCCAGTAGTAAAGGACTACAAATCGATGAGCAGTTCTTC	CASSKGLQIDEQFF
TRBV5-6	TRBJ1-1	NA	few	TGTGCCAGCAGCTACGCGGGGAAAGCTTTCTTT	CASSYAGKAFF
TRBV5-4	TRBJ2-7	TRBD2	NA	TGTGCCAGCAGCTTGGTCCGGATTAGCGGGAGCTACGAGCAGTACTTC	CASSLVRISGSYEQYF
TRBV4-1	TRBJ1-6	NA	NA	TGCGCCAGCAGCCAACACCGGGATCCTGATTCACCCCTCCACTTT	CASSQHRDPDSPLHF
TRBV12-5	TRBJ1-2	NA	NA	TGTGCTAGTGGTTTGGTTTACGGGACACCTAATGGCTACACCTTC	CASGLVYGTPNGYTF
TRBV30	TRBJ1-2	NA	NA	TGTGCCTGGACCCCGGGGGGCTATGGCTACACCTTC	CAWTPGGYGYTF
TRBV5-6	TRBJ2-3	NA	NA	TGTGCCAGCAGCTACTCTAGCACAGATACGCAGTATTTT	CASSYSSTDTQYF
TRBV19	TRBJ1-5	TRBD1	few	TGTGCCAGTAGAGTCGACAGGGCGGGTCAGCCCCAGCATTTT	CASRVDRAGQPQHF
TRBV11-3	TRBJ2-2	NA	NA	TGTGCCAGCAAGGGGCCTAACACCGGGGAGCTGTTTTTT	CASKGPNTGELFF
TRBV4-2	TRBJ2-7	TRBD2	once	TGTGCCAGCAGCCAGGAGACCGGGACTAGCGGGAGTTGGTACGAGCAGTACTTC	CASSQETGTSGSWYEQYF
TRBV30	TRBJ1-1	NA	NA	TGTGCCTGCCCCCCGAAGGCGGGGGGCAACACTGAAGCTTTCTTT	CACPPKAGGNTEAFF
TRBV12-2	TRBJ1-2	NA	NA	TGTGCAAGTCGCCATGACAGCAGGTGTGGCTACACCTTC	CASRHDSRCGYTF
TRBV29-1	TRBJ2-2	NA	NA	TGCAGCGTTGATAAGGGGGCCGGGGAGCTGTTTTTT	CSVDKGAGELFF
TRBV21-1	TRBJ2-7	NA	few	TGTGCCAGCAGCAAAACGGCGGCCAATCCGGGAGAGCAGTACTTC	CASSKTAANPGEQYF
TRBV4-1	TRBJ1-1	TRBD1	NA	TGCGCCAGCAGCCACGCACAGGGGGTGAACACTGAAGCTTTCTTT	CASSHAQGVNTEAFF
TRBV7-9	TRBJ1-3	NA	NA	TGTGCCAGCAGCTTAGAACAGGGTTCTGGAAACACCATATATTTT	CASSLEQGSGNTIYF
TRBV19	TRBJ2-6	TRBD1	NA	TGTGCCAGTAGTGGACAGGGACCTGGGGCCAACGTCCTGACTTTC	CASSGQGPGANVLTF
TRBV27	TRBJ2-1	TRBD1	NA	TGTGCCAGCAGACTTGGGGTCAGGGGGAACAATGAGCAGTTCTTC	CASRLGVRGNNEQFF
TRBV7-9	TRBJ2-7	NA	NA	TGTGCCAGCAGCTTAGAGAGCGACGAGCAGTACTTC	CASSLESDEQYF
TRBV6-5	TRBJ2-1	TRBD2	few	TGTGCCAGCACCCGGCGGGGGAGCTCCTACAATGAGCAGTTCTTC	CASTRRGSSYNEQFF
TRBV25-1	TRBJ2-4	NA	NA	TGTGCCAGCAGTGATCCAGGGGCGGGTGCCAAAAACATTCAGTACTTC	CASSDPGAGAKNIQYF
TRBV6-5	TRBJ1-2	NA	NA	TGTGCCAGCAGTCCCGGGACCGGGGGTGGCTACACCTTC	CASSPGTGGGYTF
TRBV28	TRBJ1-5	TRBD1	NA	TGTGCCAGCAGTTTAGCCGGACAGGGAAACAATCAGCCCCAGCATTTT	CASSLAGQGNNQPQHF
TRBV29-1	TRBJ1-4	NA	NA	TGCAGCGTTGAGGCATCGAATGAAAAACTGTTTTTT	CSVEASNEKLFF
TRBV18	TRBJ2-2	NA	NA	TGTGCCAGCTCCCTACCAAGCGAGAGCGTGACCGGGGAGCTGTTTTTT	CASSLPSESVTGELFF
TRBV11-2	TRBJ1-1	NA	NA	TGTGCCAGCAGCTTAGGGTGGTCAGGTACTGAAGCTTTCTTT	CASSLGWSGTEAFF
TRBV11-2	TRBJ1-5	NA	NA	TGTGCCAGCAGCTTGAACAGCGGCGGCAATCAGCCCCAGCATTTT	CASSLNSGGNQPQHF
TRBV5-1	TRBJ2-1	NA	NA	TGCGCCAGCAGCTTGGCCGTCAGGGCCCTTCGGAATGAGCAGTTCTTC	CASSLAVRALRNEQFF
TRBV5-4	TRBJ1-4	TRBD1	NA	TGTGCCAGCAGCCCGCCGGGACAGGGGGCGCCTAATGAAAAACTGTTTTTT	CASSPPGQGAPNEKLFF
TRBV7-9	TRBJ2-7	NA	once	TGTTCCAGCAGCCCGCCTTGGGGGACAAAGGTAGGAGACGAGCAGTACTTC	CSSSPPWGTKVGDEQYF
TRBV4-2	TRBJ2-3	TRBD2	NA	TGTGCCAGCAGCCAGGGTTCTAGCGGGGGCACAGATACGCAGTATTTT	CASSQGSSGGTDTQYF
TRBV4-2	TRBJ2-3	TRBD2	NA	TGTGCCAGCAGCGGACTAGCGGGAGAAGATACGCAGTATTTT	CASSGLAGEDTQYF
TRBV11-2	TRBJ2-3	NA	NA	TGTGCCAGCAGCTTAGTCAGGCCAGCGCGGGGCACAGATACGCAGTATTTT	CASSLVRPARGTDTQYF
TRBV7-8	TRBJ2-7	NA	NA	TGTGCCAGCAGCTTAGACAGAGCCTACGAGCAGTACTTC	CASSLDRAYEQYF
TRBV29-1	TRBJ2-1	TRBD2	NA	TGCAGCGCCGGGACTAGCCAAGGAGCTGAGCAGTTCTTC	CSAGTSQGAEQFF